This T cell receptor (beta chain) was sequenced for a study of blood T cell repertoires in COVID-19. Study-level information: The analysed material was cDNA or gDNA that came from T cells, B-cell-depleted T cells, or PBMCs.

J was trimmed by 7 bases and V by 5 bases; bases with no gene match: 9. The CDR3 runs 15 residues. CDR1 LNHDA and CDR2 SQIVND come from the germline V gene (reference sequence). The method was immunoSEQ multiplex PCR; TCRdb's version includes in-frame clones alone and lacks a portion of them. The table lists approximately 250,000 clones, about 91% of them singletons. All enrollees were about 18 to 100 years old and from roughly 22 US areas. The source of this sequence is a woman aged 40 to 49 with acute COVID-19. Sequenced: PBMCs or T cells enriched from blood (not recorded which). This chain uses TRBV19 with TRBJ2-1; TRBD2 matches at 9 bases. The CDR3: CASSSQGSGSNEQFF. CDR3 coding DNA: TGTGCCAGTAGTTCCCAGGGTAGCGGGAGTAATGAGCAGTTCTTC. The full variable domain, with the rest looked up from reference TRBV19 and TRBJ2-1, is DGGITQSPKYLFRKEGQNVTLSCEQNLNHDAMYWYRQDPGQGLRLIYYSQIVNDFQKGDIAEGYSVSREKKESFPLTVTSAQKNPTAFYLCASSSQGSGSNEQFFGPGTRLTVL.